Shown below are 7 T cell receptor beta chains from a single sample sequenced in a study of Graves' ophthalmopathy and Graves' hyperthyroidism. Using RNA transcripts, the TCR beta CDR3 regions were amplified. HTBI primers served in a first-round RT-PCR, which a second-round multiplex PCR followed. TCRdb fed the multiplex PCR reads into MiXCR, producing one record per CDR3 protein. The sample consists of about 390,000 distinct CDR3 sequences, 15% to 17% of them appearing once. The specimen was peripheral blood. The receptors were sampled from a young woman with stable Graves' hyperthyroidism.

This clonotype occurred many times. This chain joins TRBV6-5 and TRBJ1-1; D perhaps matches TRBD1 (5 bases). The germline gives CDR1 MNHEY, CDR2 SVGAGI. The CDR3 has 16 amino acids. Trimming stripped 2 bases from V and 0 bases from J, with 13 bases between. The CDR3 DNA reads TGTGCCAGCAGTTACGGGGCCCCGTTCATGAACACTGAAGCTTTCTTT. Protein sequence: CASSYGAPFMNTEAFF.

A note on this clonotype: A much larger clone sits a single nucleotide away, making a read error possible. This chain's CDR3 is CASRPQGMNTEAFF. The CDR3, as DNA: TGTGCCAGCAGACCACAGGGAATGAACACTGAAGCTTTCTTT. The V and J genes are TRBV28 and TRBJ1-1, with D perhaps TRBD1 (6 bases). Trimming pared 6 bases from V and 0 bases from J, leaving 11 bases between. Germline CDR1 is MDHEN and CDR2 is SYDVKM. The CDR3 spans 14 residues.

This clonotype was recorded at least ten times. V usage is TRBV7-6 and J usage is TRBJ2-7, with D uncertain. The CDR3 contains 14 residues. Germline V gives CDR1 SGHVS, CDR2 FNYEAQ. V dropped 1 base and J dropped 4 bases, with 11 bases sitting between them. The CDR3 DNA is TGTGCCAGCAGCTTAGATCATTTAGAGTACGAGCAGTACTTC. It codes for CASSLDHLEYEQYF.

This clonotype was picked up many times. This chain joins TRBV20-1 and TRBJ1-3; no clear D. CDR1 and CDR2 (germline): DFQATT, SNEGSKA (reference sequence). The CDR3 runs to 13 residues. V lost 0 bases to trimming and J lost 4 bases, with 7 bases between them. The CDR3 bases are TGCAGTGCTAGAGATCTGGCCGGAAACACCATATATTTT. This translates into CSARDLAGNTIYF.

The genes are TRBV6-1 and TRBJ2-7, with 8 bases aligning to TRBD2. CDR1 and CDR2 from the germline V gene are MNHNS and SASEGT. J gave up 4 bases and V 7 bases, and 12 bases lay outside the gene matches. The CDR3 is made up of 15 amino acids. As DNA, the CDR3 is TGTGCCAGCATCCAAGCCCCCGGGACTAGGTACGAGCAGTACTTC. It is translated as CASIQAPGTRYEQYF.

The sample holds many counts of this clonotype. This chain links TRBV19 with TRBJ2-2; a weak D match, TRBD1 (5 bases). Trimming took off 6 bases at V and 6 bases at J, with 8 bases between the two ends. Germline CDR1 and CDR2: LNHDA and SQIVND (reference sequence). The CDR3 consists of 12 residues. The CDR3: CASRPGSGELFF. In DNA, the CDR3 is TGTGCCAGTAGACCAGGGTCCGGGGAGCTGTTTTTT. The whole variable domain, filled in from reference TRBV19 and TRBJ2-2, reads DGGITQSPKYLFRKEGQNVTLSCEQNLNHDAMYWYRQDPGQGLRLIYYSQIVNDFQKGDIAEGYSVSREKKESFPLTVTSAQKNPTAFYLCASRPGSGELFFGEGSRLTVL.

The J gene is TRBJ1-2, the V gene TRBV5-6; TRBD1 is a possible D gene (5 bases). Looked up from germline, CDR1 is SGHDT and CDR2 is YYEEEE. Deletions cut 3 bases from V and 7 bases from J, with 13 bases between. The CDR3 totals 13 residues. The CDR3 spells CASSSWGAGGYTF. In nucleotides, the CDR3 is TGTGCCAGCAGCTCCTGGGGCGCCGGTGGCTACACCTTC. Drawing the rest from reference TRBV5-6 and TRBJ1-2, the complete variable domain is DAGVTQSPTHLIKTRGQQVTLRCSPKSGHDTVSWYQQALGQGPQFIFQYYEEEERQRGNFPDRFSGHQFPNYSSELNVNALLLGDSALYLCASSSWGAGGYTFGSGTRLTVV.